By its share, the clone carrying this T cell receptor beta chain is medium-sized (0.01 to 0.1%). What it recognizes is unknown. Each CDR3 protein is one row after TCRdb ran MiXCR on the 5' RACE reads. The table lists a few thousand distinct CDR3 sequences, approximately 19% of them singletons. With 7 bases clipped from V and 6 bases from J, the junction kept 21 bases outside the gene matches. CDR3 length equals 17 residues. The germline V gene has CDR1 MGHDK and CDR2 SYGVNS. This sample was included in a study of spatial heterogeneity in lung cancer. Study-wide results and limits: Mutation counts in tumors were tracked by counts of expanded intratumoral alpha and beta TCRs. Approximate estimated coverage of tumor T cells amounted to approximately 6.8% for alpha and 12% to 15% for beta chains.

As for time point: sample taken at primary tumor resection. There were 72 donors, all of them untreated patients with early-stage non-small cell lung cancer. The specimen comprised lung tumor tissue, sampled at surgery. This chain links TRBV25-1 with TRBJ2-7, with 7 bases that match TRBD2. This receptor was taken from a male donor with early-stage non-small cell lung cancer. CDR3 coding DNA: TGTGCCAGCATTGAGGAATCGCGTTGGGAGGGCCGGGGCGAGCAGTACTTC. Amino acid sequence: CASIEESRWEGRGEQYF.